This T cell receptor (beta chain) is drawn from a study of Graves' ophthalmopathy and Graves' hyperthyroidism. The CDR3 loop spans 16 amino acids. V was pared by 1 base and J by 4 bases, with 16 bases between. Germline V gives CDR1 MNHEY, CDR2 SMNVEV (reference sequence). Patients with other autoimmune diseases, uncontrolled infections, pregnancy or lactation were excluded. This clonotype was seen repeatedly, ten times or more. Amplification of TCR beta CDR3 regions used RNA transcripts. First-round RT-PCR employed HTBI primers, with a second-round multiplex PCR after it. A single record per CDR3 protein comes from TCRdb applying MiXCR to the multiplex PCR reads. The sample holds some 200,000 distinct CDR3 sequences; approximately 28% are singletons and the top ten take about 9.3%.

The V and J genes are TRBV27 and TRBJ1-2; D is unclear. The sequence was obtained from a man aged 50 to 60 with Graves' ophthalmopathy. The sample comprised peripheral blood. DNA of the CDR3: TGTGCCAGCAGTTTATACCCCCGGGGTGGGCCCTATGGCTACACCTTC. It encodes CASSLYPRGGPYGYTF.